This record looks at one T cell receptor (beta chain) sequence and its context. What it recognizes is unknown. V lost 3 bases to trimming and J lost 8 bases, with 17 bases between them. The CDR3 spans 15 residues. From germline, CDR1 is LGHNA and CDR2 YNFKEQ. Sequenced by immunoSEQ multiplex PCR; TCRdb stores in-frame clones only, minus some. The table shows around 690,000 clones, with about 92% occurring only once. The record originates from a study of shared clonotypes between healthy human individuals. In the study overall: Three plates were used per donor for CD4 naive, three for CD4 memory, two for CD8 naive and one for CD8 memory. Study-wide results and caveats: Sorted-subset sequencing, rarefaction showed, was incomplete despite large depth. Sampling involved blood alone; tissue repertoires likely differ.

All the donors were Caucasian adults who lived in Nashville, Tennessee. The TCR sequence derives from a man aged 18 to 30 in good health. Some clones in this sample may be carry-over from other donors' samples. The source material was memory CD8+ T cells from PBMCs. This sample's subset: CD45RO+ cells pooled with CCR7-negative TemRA cells. This chain uses TRBV4-2 with TRBJ2-1; no clear D gene. CDR3 coding DNA: TGTGCCAGCAGCCATCCAACGGTCCCCCTCCATGAGCAGTTCTTC. The encoded protein is CASSHPTVPLHEQFF.